This TCR beta chain came from a study of cytomegalovirus exposure and HLA in healthy donors. The primer mix had 60 Vbeta and 13 Jbeta primers. TCRdb keeps only in-frame clones here, not all; method: immunoSEQ multiplex PCR. The data show nearly 65,000 clones, with 73% seen just once and roughly 5.3% held by the top ten. The CDR3 runs 15 residues. The genes are TRBV1 and TRBJ2-1; TRBD1 is the table's D call, not checked against the DNA. TRBV1 is a documented pseudogene. The sample comprised PBMCs. This sequence was found in a man between 45 and 60 years old in good health and CMV-seronegative. The CDR3 protein is CTSSCGQGTYNEQFF. CDR3 nucleotides: TGCACCAGCAGCTGTGGGCAGGGTACCTACAATGAGCAGTTCTTC.